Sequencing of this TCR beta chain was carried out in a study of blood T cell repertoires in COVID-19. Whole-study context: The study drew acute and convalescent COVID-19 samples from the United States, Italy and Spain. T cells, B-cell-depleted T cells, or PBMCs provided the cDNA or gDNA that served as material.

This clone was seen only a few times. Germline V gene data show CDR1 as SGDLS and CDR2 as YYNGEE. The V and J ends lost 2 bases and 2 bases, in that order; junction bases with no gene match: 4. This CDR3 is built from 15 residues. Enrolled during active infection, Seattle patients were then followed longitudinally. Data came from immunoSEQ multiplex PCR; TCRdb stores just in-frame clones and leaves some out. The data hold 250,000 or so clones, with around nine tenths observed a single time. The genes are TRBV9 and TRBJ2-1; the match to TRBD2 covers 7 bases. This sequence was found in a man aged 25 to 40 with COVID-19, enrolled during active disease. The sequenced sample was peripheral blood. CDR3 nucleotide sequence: TGTGCCAGCAGCGTCGGTGGGGGGGCCTACAATGAGCAGTTCTTC. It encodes CASSVGGGAYNEQFF.